The 20 T cell receptor beta chains below were found in one sample sequenced in a study of cytomegalovirus exposure and HLA in healthy donors. Researchers ran the PCR with 60 Vbeta and 13 Jbeta primers. Sequencing used immunoSEQ multiplex PCR; TCRdb keeps in-frame clones, though not all of them. The sample shows about 170,000 clones, roughly 84% of them seen only once. Sequencing was done on a sample of PBMCs. Every receptor here comes from a man aged 18 to 30 in good health and CMV-seropositive.

As regards this clone: An end of the junction does not agree with germline; a read error may underlie this. The chain is built from TRBV15 and TRBJ2-6; TRBD1 might be the D (6 bases). In germline, CDR1 is LNHNV, CDR2 YYDKDF (reference sequence). The CDR3 sequence is 15 residues long. This CDR3 reads CATSADRTGANGLTF. In nucleotides, the CDR3 is TGTGCCACCAGCGCCGACAGGACTGGGGCCAACGGCCTGACTTTC. Based on the CDR3 plus reference TRBV15 and TRBJ2-6, the full variable domain is DAMVIQNPRYQVTQFGKPVTLSCSQTLNHNVMYWYQQKSSQAPKLLFHYYDKDFNNEADTPDNFQSRRPNTSFCFLDIRSPGLGDTAMYLCATSADRTGANGLTFGAGSRLTVL.

The chain is built from TRBV5-4 and TRBJ2-5, with D perhaps TRBD2 (5 bases). Gene TRBJ2-7 matches the end of the DNA better, so the J call may be wrong. Germline V gene lookup returns CDR1 SGHNT and CDR2 YYREEE (reference sequence). This CDR3 comprises 14 residues. CDR3 region: CASSSGTLSYEQYF. The CDR3 nucleotides are TGTGCCAGCAGCTCGGGAACCCTCTCCTACGAGCAGTACTTC.

The CDR3 DNA is TGCAGCGTTGAGGTCCCAGGCTATGGCTACACCTTC. Translated, it gives CSVEVPGYGYTF. The genes are TRBV29-1 and TRBJ1-2; D not resolved. Trimming left V 3 bases short and J 4 bases short, with 9 bases between. The V gene's germline CDR1 is SQVTM and CDR2 ANQGSEA. The CDR3 is 12 amino acids. Complete variable domain (other parts from reference TRBV29-1 and TRBJ1-2): SAVISQKPSRDICQRGTSLTIQCQVDSQVTMMFWYRQQPGQSLTLIATANQGSEATYESGFVIDKFPISRPNLTFSTLTVSNMSPEDSSIYLCSVEVPGYGYTFGSGTRLTVV.

This rearrangement joins TRBV7-8 to TRBJ2-7, with 10 nucleotides matching TRBD2. From germline, CDR1 is SGHVS and CDR2 FQNEAQ. After removal of 3 bases from V and 6 bases from J, the junction contained 2 bases not matched to a gene. This CDR3 spans 13 amino acids. In DNA, the CDR3 is TGTGCCAGCAGCTTCTCTAGCGGGGGCGAGCAGTACTTC. It specifies CASSFSSGGEQYF.

The chain links TRBV9 to TRBJ1-1; D gene ambiguous. V was cut by 1 base and J by 8 bases, with 12 bases left in between. The V gene's germline CDR1 is SGDLS and CDR2 YYNGEE. The CDR3 totals 13 residues. CDR3 nucleotides: TGTGCCAGCAGCGTACCCCGACAAGGAGAAGCTTTCTTT. It encodes CASSVPRQGEAFF. Supplemented by reference TRBV9 and TRBJ1-1, the full variable domain reads DSGVTQTPKHLITATGQRVTLRCSPRSGDLSVYWYQQSLDQGLQFLIQYYNGEERAKGNILERFSAQQFPDLHSELNLSSLELGDSALYFCASSVPRQGEAFFGQGTRLTVV.

V usage is TRBV11-2 and J usage is TRBJ2-7; 9 bases are a match to TRBD1. This CDR3 is 16 amino acids long. The J segment lost 4 bases and the V segment lost 5 bases, leaving 12 bases of the junction unmatched. Germline loops: CDR1 SGHAT, CDR2 FQNNGV. CDR3 bases: TGTGCCAGCAGCCCACTGCTGGGGACAGGGATGTACGAGCAGTACTTC. Protein product: CASSPLLGTGMYEQYF.

The V call is TRBV9, the J call TRBJ2-7; a weak D match, TRBD1 (6 bases). Deletions cut 3 bases from V and 4 bases from J, with 11 bases between. The CDR3 sequence is 13 residues long. CDR1 SGDLS and CDR2 YYNGEE come from the germline V gene. The CDR3 region has the DNA TGTGCCAGCAGCGGGCGTCAGGGGTACGAGCAGTACTTC. Residues: CASSGRQGYEQYF.

The chain combines TRBV29-1 with TRBJ2-1, with D maybe TRBD1 (6 bases). The germline V and J ends were trimmed by 1 base and 1 base, with 11 bases remaining between them. Germline V lookup: CDR1 SQVTM, CDR2 ANQGSEA. The CDR3 length is 15 residues. For the CDR3, the DNA is TGCAGCGTTGAAGGGACAGAGGAGTCCTACAATGAGCAGTTCTTC. Protein sequence: CSVEGTEESYNEQFF.

This clone was observed a few times. The CDR3 is CASSQYPGQGAVYGYTF. CDR3 sequence (DNA): TGTGCCAGCAGCCAATATCCGGGACAGGGGGCGGTCTATGGCTACACCTTC. V is TRBV16 and J is TRBJ1-2; 12 bases fit TRBD1. Trimming took 1 base from V and 4 from J; bases not matched to a gene: 7. The CDR3 runs 17 residues. Per the germline V gene, CDR1 is KGHSY and CDR2 is FQNENV.

This rearrangement joins TRBV2 to TRBJ1-1; TRBD1 matches at 9 bases. The CDR3 runs 13 residues. Germline CDR1 and CDR2: SNHLY and FYNNEI. V trimming: 10 bases; J trimming: 5 bases; junction bases outside the gene matches: 8. CDR3 DNA sequence: TGTGCCAAAGGACAGGGGAGCGGAACTGAAGCTTTCTTT. It specifies CAKGQGSGTEAFF.

A single count supports this clone. The chain employs TRBV6-1 and TRBJ1-1, with TRBD1 matching 8 bases. Trimming took 2 bases from V and 4 from J; bases not matched to a gene: 3. Germline loops: CDR1 MNHNS, CDR2 SASEGT. The CDR3 sequence is 14 residues long. The CDR3 sequence: CASSEQGAITEAFF. The CDR3 nucleotides read TGTGCCAGCAGTGAACAGGGGGCGATCACTGAAGCTTTCTTT.

The chain employs TRBV7-6 and TRBJ1-1, with 7 positions matching TRBD1. V lost 0 bases, J lost 4 bases, and 8 bases stayed unmatched. Germline V gives CDR1 SGHVS, CDR2 FNYEAQ. The CDR3 loop spans 16 amino acids. The CDR3 DNA reads as TGTGCCAGCAGCTTAGCCCCTGAGGGGGCTGGCACTGAAGCTTTCTTT. As protein: CASSLAPEGAGTEAFF.

The count of this clone is one. The chain is built from TRBV6-6 and TRBJ2-7; D unresolved. Germline V lookup: CDR1 MNHNY, CDR2 SVGAGI (reference sequence). Trimming left V 8 bases short and J 2 bases short, with 16 bases between. The CDR3 length is 14 residues. CDR3 DNA: TGTGCCAGCCATGGCCAGGAACTCCCCTACGAGCAGTACTTC. This sequence encodes CASHGQELPYEQYF.

V gene TRBV5-4 combines with J gene TRBJ1-1; 8 bases are shared with TRBD1. Germline CDR1 SGHNT, CDR2 YYREEE (reference sequence). This CDR3 is 13 amino acids long. The J segment lost 3 bases and the V segment lost 5 bases, leaving 3 bases of the junction unmatched. CDR3 in DNA: TGTGCCAGCAGGACGGACAGGGACACTGAAGCTTTCTTT. Translation gives CASRTDRDTEAFF.

The V gene is TRBV2, the J gene TRBJ1-2; 10 nucleotides line up with TRBD1. V shed 8 bases and J 5 bases; nucleotides not matched to a gene: 8. CDR3 length equals 14 residues. The germline gives CDR1 SNHLY, CDR2 FYNNEI. The CDR3 is CASDETGGEYGYTF. CDR3 coding DNA: TGTGCCAGCGACGAGACAGGGGGCGAATATGGCTACACCTTC.

The chain combines TRBV27 with TRBJ2-2, with 7 bases matching TRBD1. The J segment lost 4 bases and the V segment lost 11 bases, leaving 10 bases of the junction unmatched. Per the germline V gene, CDR1 is MNHEY and CDR2 is SMNVEV (reference sequence). The CDR3 runs to 14 residues. The CDR3 region is CACRPGQSTGELFF. The CDR3 DNA sequence: TGTGCCTGTCGACCGGGACAGTCCACCGGGGAGCTGTTTTTT.

The genes are TRBV5-8 and TRBJ2-5; TRBD1 matches at 9 bases. The CDR3 extends over 13 amino acids. Germline CDR1 is SGHTS and CDR2 is YDEGEE. Germline trimming cut 4 bases from V and 5 bases from J; bases unmatched to any gene: 3. The CDR3 bases are TGTGCCAGCAGCCGAGACAGGGGGGAGACCCAGTACTTC. Residues: CASSRDRGETQYF.

In regard to this clone: Distinct nucleotide sequences in the sample also encode this CDR3. The chain couples TRBV9 to TRBJ1-2; TRBD1 is a possible D gene (5 bases). This CDR3 has 16 amino acids. In germline, CDR1 is SGDLS, CDR2 YYNGEE. V was cut by 4 bases and J by 3 bases, with 19 bases left in between. The CDR3 region is CASSREDGGSDYGYTF. In DNA form, the CDR3 reads TGTGCCAGCAGCCGAGAGGACGGGGGATCTGACTATGGCTACACCTTC.

The chain uses TRBV7-2 and TRBJ2-3, with 11 nucleotides matching TRBD2. This CDR3 has 15 residues. V was pared by 5 bases and J by 4 bases, with 5 bases of the junction left unmatched. The germline gives CDR1 SGHTA, CDR2 FQGNSA. The CDR3 protein is CASSRLAGGPDTQYF. The CDR3 DNA follows: TGTGCCAGCAGCCGCTTAGCGGGGGGGCCAGATACGCAGTATTTT.

This clone was observed a few times. This chain uses TRBV9 with TRBJ1-2, with no clear D. Trimming took 2 bases from V and 5 from J, leaving 4 bases between them. CDR1 and CDR2 from the germline V gene are SGDLS and YYNGEE. The CDR3 extends over 11 amino acids. For the CDR3, the DNA is TGTGCCAGCAGCGTCGGGTATGGCTACACCTTC. It specifies CASSVGYGYTF.